This note documents a single T cell receptor beta chain sequence. Its specificity is unknown. An end of the junction differs from the germline gene, which may be a read error. This sample is drawn from a study of cytomegalovirus exposure and HLA in healthy donors. General study findings and limits: Exclusion applied to some V segments, including TRBV6-2 and TRBV6-3, as they were indistinguishable. By a later analysis, the bulk of CMV-associated TCR beta chains appeared HLA-restricted.

Each of the donors was a healthy bone marrow donor. At sampling all donors were nominally healthy, likely with unrecorded immune exposures. Primers: 60 Vbeta forward and 13 Jbeta reverse. Data came from immunoSEQ multiplex PCR; TCRdb stores just in-frame clones and leaves some out. In the table there are over 150,000 clones, about 82% of which are singletons. The CDR3 consists of 12 residues. Looked up from germline, CDR1 is SGHNT and CDR2 is YYREEE (reference sequence). V and J are TRBV5-4 and TRBJ2-3; D is perhaps TRBD1 (6 bases). This receptor was identified in a woman between 25 and 40 years old in good health and CMV-seropositive. Material for sequencing was PBMCs. This chain's CDR3 is CASSLPPDSPKF. CDR3 bases: TGTGCCAGCAGCTTGCCTCCGGACAGCCCCAAATTT.